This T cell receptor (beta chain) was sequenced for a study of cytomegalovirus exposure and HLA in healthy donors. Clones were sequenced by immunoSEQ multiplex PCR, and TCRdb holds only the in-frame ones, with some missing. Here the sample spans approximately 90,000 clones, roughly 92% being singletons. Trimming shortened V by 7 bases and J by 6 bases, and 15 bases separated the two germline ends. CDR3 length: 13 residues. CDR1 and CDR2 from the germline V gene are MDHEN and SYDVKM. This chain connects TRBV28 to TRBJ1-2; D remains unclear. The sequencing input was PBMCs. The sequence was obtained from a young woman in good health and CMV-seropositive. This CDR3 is CASTPVGYNGYTF. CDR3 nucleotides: TGTGCCAGCACCCCCGTGGGCTACAATGGCTACACCTTC.